The rows below give T cell receptor beta chains drawn from one sample of a study of blood T cell repertoires in COVID-19. Clones were read by immunoSEQ multiplex PCR, and TCRdb kept only the in-frame ones, dropping some. This sample has under 350,000 clones; approximately 89% occur once, and the top ten carry approximately 2%. Source material: PBMCs or T cells enriched from blood (not recorded which). The receptors stem from a woman aged 60-75 years who had recovered from COVID-19. CDR3s include the opening cysteine and the closing phenylalanine or tryptophan. D genes are given only for firm matches. Expanded clones are given a class, and other clones once, few, many or no size at all.

j_call: TRBJ1-4
cdr3_length: 13
d_call: NA
clone_size: NA
v_call: TRBV27
cdr3_nt: TGTGCCAGCAGTTCTACAGGAAATGAAAAACTGTTTTTT
cdr3_aa: CASSSTGNEKLFF

j_call: TRBJ1-5
cdr3_length: 14
d_call: NA
clone_size: NA
v_call: TRBV10-2
cdr3_nt: TGCGCCAGCAGGGGGGGGTTGGGCAATCAGCCCCAGCATTTT
cdr3_aa: CASRGGLGNQPQHF

j_call: TRBJ1-2
cdr3_length: 12
d_call: NA
clone_size: few
v_call: TRBV12-3/TRBV12-4
cdr3_nt: TGTGCCAGCACCACGGGGGGCTATGGCTACACCTTC
cdr3_aa: CASTTGGYGYTF

j_call: TRBJ2-7
cdr3_length: 11
d_call: NA
clone_size: NA
v_call: TRBV19
cdr3_nt: TGTGTGACGGACTCTTCTCACGAGCAGTACTTC
cdr3_aa: CVTDSSHEQYF

j_call: TRBJ2-5
cdr3_length: 14
d_call: NA
clone_size: NA
v_call: TRBV9
cdr3_nt: TGTGCCAGCAGCGTAGGAGGAGGCCCAGAGACCCAGTACTTC
cdr3_aa: CASSVGGGPETQYF

j_call: TRBJ2-3
cdr3_length: 15
d_call: TRBD2
clone_size: once
v_call: TRBV5-1
cdr3_nt: TGCGCCAGCAGCCTGGAGACTAGCGGGGGCTATGCGCAGTATTTT
cdr3_aa: CASSLETSGGYAQYF

j_call: TRBJ2-2
cdr3_length: 16
d_call: TRBD2
clone_size: NA
v_call: TRBV10-1
cdr3_nt: TGCGCCAGCAGCGGACTAGCCGACGTCAGAACCGGGGAGCTGTTTTTT
cdr3_aa: CASSGLADVRTGELFF

j_call: TRBJ1-5
cdr3_length: 16
d_call: TRBD1
clone_size: NA
v_call: TRBV10-3
cdr3_nt: TGTGCCATCAGTGGGACAGGCAGCCATAGCAATCAGCTCCAGCATTTT
cdr3_aa: CAISGTGSHSNQLQHF

j_call: TRBJ2-5
cdr3_length: 16
d_call: NA
clone_size: NA
v_call: TRBV5-1
cdr3_nt: TGCGCCAGCAGCTTGGAGGGGGGGTTGGTTCGAGAGACCCAGTACTTC
cdr3_aa: CASSLEGGLVRETQYF

j_call: TRBJ2-1
cdr3_length: 14
d_call: NA
clone_size: NA
v_call: TRBV7-2
cdr3_nt: TGTGCCAGCAGCTGGGGACTTAGTCCGGATGAGCAGTTCTTC
cdr3_aa: CASSWGLSPDEQFF

j_call: TRBJ2-2
cdr3_length: 11
d_call: NA
clone_size: NA
v_call: TRBV12-3/TRBV12-4
cdr3_nt: TGTGCCAGCTTGACAACCGGGGAGCTGTTTTTT
cdr3_aa: CASLTTGELFF

j_call: TRBJ1-1
cdr3_length: 14
d_call: NA
clone_size: NA
v_call: TRBV7-9
cdr3_nt: TGTGCCAGCAGCTCGGGAGGGTGGAACACTGAAGCTTTCTTT
cdr3_aa: CASSSGGWNTEAFF

j_call: TRBJ1-5
cdr3_length: 16
d_call: NA
clone_size: NA
v_call: TRBV18
cdr3_nt: TGTGCCAGCTCACCACCGGGGGCAGGTACGGGACAGCCCCAGCATTTT
cdr3_aa: CASSPPGAGTGQPQHF

j_call: TRBJ2-3
cdr3_length: 14
d_call: NA
clone_size: NA
v_call: TRBV4-1
cdr3_nt: TGCGCCAGCAGGTCTTTAGCGGACACAGATACGCAGTATTTT
cdr3_aa: CASRSLADTDTQYF

j_call: TRBJ1-2
cdr3_length: 14
d_call: TRBD1
clone_size: NA
v_call: TRBV19
cdr3_nt: TGTGCCAGTAGCAAGGGGCAGGGGGCGAATGGCTACACCTTC
cdr3_aa: CASSKGQGANGYTF

j_call: TRBJ1-6
cdr3_length: 16
d_call: NA
clone_size: NA
v_call: TRBV19
cdr3_nt: TGTGCCAGTAGCCTCAGGGGAAGTCGGGATAATTCACCCCTCCACTTT
cdr3_aa: CASSLRGSRDNSPLHF

j_call: TRBJ1-6
cdr3_length: 16
d_call: NA
clone_size: NA
v_call: TRBV5-4
cdr3_nt: TGTGCCAGCAGCTTGGGCGCAGGGAGGACTGATTCACCCCTCCACTTT
cdr3_aa: CASSLGAGRTDSPLHF

j_call: TRBJ2-1
cdr3_length: 12
d_call: NA
clone_size: NA
v_call: TRBV28
cdr3_nt: TGTGCCAGCAGGCGACAGATCAATGAGCAGTTCTTC
cdr3_aa: CASRRQINEQFF

j_call: TRBJ2-6
cdr3_length: 16
d_call: NA
clone_size: NA
v_call: TRBV5-4
cdr3_nt: TGTGCCAGCAGCTTCTGGCAGAACTCTGGGGCCAACGTCCTGACTTTC
cdr3_aa: CASSFWQNSGANVLTF

j_call: TRBJ2-7
cdr3_length: 14
d_call: NA
clone_size: few
v_call: TRBV9
cdr3_nt: TGTGCCAGCAGCGTAGGAACAGTTGCGTACGAGCAGTACTTC
cdr3_aa: CASSVGTVAYEQYF

j_call: TRBJ2-7
cdr3_length: 16
d_call: TRBD2
clone_size: NA
v_call: TRBV4-1
cdr3_nt: TGCGCCAGCCGTGACCAGGCTAGCGGGGGGGCCTACGAGCAGTACTTC
cdr3_aa: CASRDQASGGAYEQYF

j_call: TRBJ2-5
cdr3_length: 18
d_call: TRBD2
clone_size: NA
v_call: TRBV2
cdr3_nt: TGTGCCAGCAGTGGTCGGGAGCTAGCGGGATTCTTAGGGGAGACCCAGTACTTC
cdr3_aa: CASSGRELAGFLGETQYF

j_call: TRBJ1-6
cdr3_length: 14
d_call: NA
clone_size: NA
v_call: TRBV24-1
cdr3_nt: TGTGCCGTACAAAACAGGGTCGTGAATTCACCCCTCCACTTT
cdr3_aa: CAVQNRVVNSPLHF

j_call: TRBJ2-7
cdr3_length: 15
d_call: TRBD1
clone_size: NA
v_call: TRBV19
cdr3_nt: TGTGCCAGTAGTATTGATCGGGACAGGGCCTACGAGCAGTACTTC
cdr3_aa: CASSIDRDRAYEQYF

j_call: TRBJ1-2
cdr3_length: 13
d_call: TRBD1
clone_size: NA
v_call: TRBV6-5
cdr3_nt: TGTGCCAGCAGTTCCCAGGGGGTTGGTGGCTACACCTTC
cdr3_aa: CASSSQGVGGYTF

j_call: TRBJ2-7
cdr3_length: 14
d_call: TRBD2
clone_size: NA
v_call: TRBV30
cdr3_nt: TGTGCCTGTTCCCTAGCGGGAGCAATTGATGAGCAGTACTTC
cdr3_aa: CACSLAGAIDEQYF

j_call: TRBJ2-1
cdr3_length: 13
d_call: NA
clone_size: NA
v_call: TRBV7-7
cdr3_nt: TGTGCTAGCAGCTTAGCGGACAACAATGAGCAGTTCTTC
cdr3_aa: CASSLADNNEQFF

j_call: TRBJ1-2
cdr3_length: 13
d_call: NA
clone_size: NA
v_call: TRBV5-4
cdr3_nt: TGTGCCAGCAGGCTTGCAGGGGCCAATGGCTACACCTTC
cdr3_aa: CASRLAGANGYTF

j_call: TRBJ1-5
cdr3_length: 14
d_call: NA
clone_size: NA
v_call: TRBV21-1
cdr3_nt: TGTGCCAGCAGCAAACGGGAACGGGCACAGCCCCAGCATTTT
cdr3_aa: CASSKRERAQPQHF

j_call: TRBJ2-7
cdr3_length: 14
d_call: NA
clone_size: NA
v_call: TRBV28
cdr3_nt: TGTGCCAGCAGCCGCCTAGCGAGGGACTACGAGCAGTACTTC
cdr3_aa: CASSRLARDYEQYF

j_call: TRBJ2-3
cdr3_length: 14
d_call: NA
clone_size: NA
v_call: TRBV7-2
cdr3_nt: TGTGCCAGCAGCCCCCTGGTCGACATCCCAAACCAGTATTTT
cdr3_aa: CASSPLVDIPNQYF

j_call: TRBJ2-5
cdr3_length: 15
d_call: TRBD2
clone_size: NA
v_call: TRBV9
cdr3_nt: TGTGCCAGCAGCGACGGGACTAGCGTGAAAGAGACCCAGTACTTC
cdr3_aa: CASSDGTSVKETQYF

j_call: TRBJ1-1
cdr3_length: 16
d_call: NA
clone_size: NA
v_call: TRBV15
cdr3_nt: TGTGCCACCAGCAGAGGGGGCGCGAGTTCCTTAACTGAAGCTTTCTTT
cdr3_aa: CATSRGGASSLTEAFF

j_call: TRBJ1-1
cdr3_length: 14
d_call: NA
clone_size: NA
v_call: TRBV3-1/TRBV3-2
cdr3_nt: TGTGCCAGCAGTCACGGACCGGGAAGCACTGAAGCTTTCTTT
cdr3_aa: CASSHGPGSTEAFF

j_call: TRBJ1-2
cdr3_length: 15
d_call: TRBD1
clone_size: NA
v_call: TRBV19
cdr3_nt: TGTGCCAGTAGTACGACCGACAGGGGGTCCTATGGCTACACCTTC
cdr3_aa: CASSTTDRGSYGYTF